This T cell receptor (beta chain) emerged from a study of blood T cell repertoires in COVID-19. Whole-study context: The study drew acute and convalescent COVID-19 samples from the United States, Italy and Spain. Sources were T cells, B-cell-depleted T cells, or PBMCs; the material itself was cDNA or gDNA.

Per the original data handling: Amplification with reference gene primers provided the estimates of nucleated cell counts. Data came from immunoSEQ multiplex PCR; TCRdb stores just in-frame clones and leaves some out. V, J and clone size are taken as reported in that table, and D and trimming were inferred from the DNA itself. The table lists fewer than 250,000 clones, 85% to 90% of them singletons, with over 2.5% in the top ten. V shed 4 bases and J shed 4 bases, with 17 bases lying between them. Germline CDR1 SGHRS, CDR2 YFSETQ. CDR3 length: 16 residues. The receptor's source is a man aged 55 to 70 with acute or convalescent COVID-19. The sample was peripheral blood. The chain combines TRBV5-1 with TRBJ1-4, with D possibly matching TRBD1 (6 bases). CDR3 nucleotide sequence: TGCGCCAGCAGCGCCACCCCACAGGGAAGTAATGAAAAACTGTTTTTT. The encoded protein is CASSATPQGSNEKLFF.